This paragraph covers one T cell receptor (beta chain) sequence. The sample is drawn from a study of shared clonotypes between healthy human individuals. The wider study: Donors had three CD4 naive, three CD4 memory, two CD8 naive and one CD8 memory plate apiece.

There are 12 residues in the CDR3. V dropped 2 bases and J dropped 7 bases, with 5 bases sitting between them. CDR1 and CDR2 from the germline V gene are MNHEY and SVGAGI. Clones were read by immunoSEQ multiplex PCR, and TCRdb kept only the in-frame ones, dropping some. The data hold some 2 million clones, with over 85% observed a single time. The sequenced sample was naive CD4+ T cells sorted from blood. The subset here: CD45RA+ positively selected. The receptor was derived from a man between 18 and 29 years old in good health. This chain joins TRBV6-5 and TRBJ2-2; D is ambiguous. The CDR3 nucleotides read TGTGCCAGCAGTTACGATAGCGGGGAGCTGTTTTTT. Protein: CASSYDSGELFF.